This T cell receptor beta chain was sequenced for a study of cytomegalovirus exposure and HLA in healthy donors. PCR involved 60 Vbeta and 13 Jbeta primers. Profiling relied on immunoSEQ multiplex PCR, and the TCRdb table lists in-frame clones only, not all of them. The sample holds some 89,000 clones, roughly 79% seen once. J gave up 5 bases and V 10 bases, and 6 bases lay outside the gene matches. The germline V gene encodes CDR1 MNHNS and CDR2 SASEGT. The CDR3 contains 12 residues. Sequencing was carried out using PBMCs. J is TRBJ2-5 and V is TRBV6-1; 8 bases match TRBD1. This receptor was taken from a woman aged 25-40 years in good health and CMV-seronegative. CDR3 DNA: TGTGCCATCCGGACAGGGCGGGAGACCCAGTACTTC. Its protein is CAIRTGRETQYF.